These 19 T cell receptor beta chains were all obtained from the same sample, sequenced in a study of post-analysis software for immune sequencing data (dated by TCRdb to the mid-2010s). No antigen has been identified for these receptors. The protocol used for the library was PCR. TCRdb shows the sequencer as Illumina HiSeq 2500. To reduce PCR and sequencing biases, unique molecular identifiers were incorporated into the TCR beta cDNA libraries. TCRdb trimmed the raw reads at Q25, called clones with MiXCR and kept productive beta chains. Entries are consolidated by CDR3 protein sequence, retaining the most common genes and DNA. Here the sample has about 460,000 distinct CDR3 sequences; less than 45% occur a single time. The top ten clonotypes cover 9.5% to 13% of the sample. Summary of the overall study and its limitations: Four to six TRBV segments, including TRBV5-6, TRBV5-1 and TRBV20-1, were significantly more frequent in patients than controls.

Sequencing was done on a sample of blood. These receptor sequences come from a girl aged 5 to 17 with multiple sclerosis.

This clonotype was counted between two and nine times. The chain recombines TRBV7-3 with TRBJ2-5; 8 positions agree with TRBD2. Germline V gene data show CDR1 as SGHTA and CDR2 as FQGTGA. The V and J ends lost 1 base and 1 base, in that order; junction bases with no gene match: 8. The CDR3 has 17 amino acids. CDR3 nucleotides: TGTGCCAGCAGCTTAAGAGGGAGGACTAGCAGCCAAGAGACCCAGTACTTC. It encodes CASSLRGRTSSQETQYF.

This rearrangement joins TRBV7-2 to TRBJ1-2; 10 positions match TRBD1. The ends lost 7 bases at V and 3 bases at J; junction bases unmatched: 5. Germline-derived CDR1 and CDR2 are SGHTA and FQGNSA. There are 14 residues in the CDR3. The CDR3 loop reads CASTKTGGHYGYTF. The CDR3, as DNA: TGTGCCAGCACCAAGACAGGGGGCCACTATGGCTACACCTTC.

As for this clonotype: A much larger clone differs by one base, so this may be a read error. V gene TRBV2 combines with J gene TRBJ2-7, with 7 bases identical to TRBD1. V lost 6 bases and J lost 1; bases outside the gene matches: 12. The CDR3 has 16 residues. The germline V gene has CDR1 SNHLY and CDR2 FYNNEI. The CDR3 nucleotides are TGTGCCAGCAGCCCTCAGACAGGGATTTATTCCTACGAGCAGTACTTC. Translating it yields CASSPQTGIYSYEQYF. Filled out from reference TRBV2 and TRBJ2-7, the complete variable domain reads EPEVTQTPSHQVTQMGQEVILRCVPISNHLYFYWYRQILGQKVEFLVSFYNNEISEKSEIFDDQFSVERPDGSNFTLKIRSTKLEDSAMYFCASSPQTGIYSYEQYFGPGTRLTVT.

In this sample, this clonotype turned up a few times. The J gene is TRBJ1-2, the V gene TRBV7-2, with D uncertain. Germline CDR1 is SGHTA and CDR2 is FQGNSA. The CDR3 loop spans 13 amino acids. V lost 0 bases and J 2 bases, leaving 4 bases between the germline ends. The CDR3 nucleotides read TGTGCCAGCAGCTTAGCAGCGAACTATGGCTACACCTTC. Its translation: CASSLAANYGYTF.

This clonotype appeared a single time. The chain couples TRBV20-1 to TRBJ2-5, with TRBD2 as a possible D gene (6 bases). The germline V gene encodes CDR1 DFQATT and CDR2 SNEGSKA (reference sequence). The V end lost 5 bases, the J end lost 4 bases, and 20 bases lay between the germline ends. This CDR3 is 15 amino acids long. The CDR3 bases are TGCAGTGCTGATTTTAGCGGCAGAGGGTTAGAGACCCAGTACTTC. Translation gives CSADFSGRGLETQYF.

This clonotype was counted only a few times. The gene calls are TRBV4-3 and TRBJ2-5; a weak D match, TRBD2 (6 bases). CDR3 length equals 15 residues. Between the trimmed V and J ends, which lost 1 base and 1 base, there was a span of 10 bases. Germline assignment: CDR1 LGHNA and CDR2 YSLEER. The CDR3 sequence is CASSQGMGGQETQYF. In DNA form, the CDR3 reads TGCGCCAGCAGCCAAGGAATGGGGGGCCAAGAGACCCAGTACTTC.

This clonotype occurred a few times. The chain uses TRBV7-2 and TRBJ2-6; TRBD2 matches 7 bases. The CDR3 extends over 17 amino acids. CDR1 and CDR2 (germline): SGHTA, FQGNSA. With V trimmed by 3 bases and J by 0 bases, 5 bases remained unmatched. CDR3 protein: CASSLRGGTSGANVLTF. The CDR3, as DNA: TGTGCCAGCAGCTTGCGCGGGGGAACCTCTGGGGCCAACGTCCTGACTTTC.

J is TRBJ2-3 and V is TRBV5-1; D gene unclear. This CDR3 region has 13 residues. Germline CDR1 and CDR2: SGHRS and YFSETQ. The V end lost 0 bases, the J end lost 6 bases, and 8 bases lay between the germline ends. CDR3 nucleotides: TGCGCCAGCAGCTTGGACAGAGATGATACGCAGTATTTT. As protein: CASSLDRDDTQYF. Looking up the rest from reference TRBV5-1 and TRBJ2-3 gives the full variable domain: KAGVTQTPRYLIKTRGQQVTLSCSPISGHRSVSWYQQTPGQGLQFLFEYFSETQRNKGNFPGRFSGRQFSNSRSEMNVSTLELGDSALYLCASSLDRDDTQYFGPGTRLTVL.

The chain couples TRBV4-1 to TRBJ2-1; 7 nucleotides align to TRBD2. The V segment lost 4 bases and the J segment 1 base; nucleotides outside the gene matches: 4. The germline V gene has CDR1 MGHRA and CDR2 YSYEKL. The CDR3 loop spans 15 amino acids. The CDR3 region is CASSPLAASYNEQFF. The CDR3 nucleotides are TGCGCCAGCAGCCCGCTAGCGGCGTCCTACAATGAGCAGTTCTTC.

This clonotype was seen only a few times. This chain joins TRBV7-9 and TRBJ2-7; TRBD2 matches 8 bases. Trimming took 5 bases from V and 0 from J; bases not matched to a gene: 9. This CDR3 comprises 16 residues. Germline V lookup: CDR1 SEHNR, CDR2 FQNEAQ (reference sequence). The CDR3 spells CASSPPSGLSSYEQYF. CDR3 nucleotides: TGTGCCAGCAGCCCACCTAGCGGGCTGAGCTCCTACGAGCAGTACTTC.

This clonotype was recorded a few times. J is TRBJ2-1 and V is TRBV7-2; no reliable D call. The CDR3 loop spans 13 amino acids. Germline CDR1 and CDR2: SGHTA and FQGNSA. With 3 bases removed from V and 4 bases from J, the gap between germline ends came to 7 bases. As DNA, the CDR3 is TGTGCCAGCAGCTTGATCCATTACAATGAGCAGTTCTTC. Translating gives CASSLIHYNEQFF.

The chain couples TRBV27 to TRBJ2-3, with D unclear. Per the germline V gene, CDR1 is MNHEY and CDR2 is SMNVEV (reference sequence). The CDR3 is made up of 10 amino acids. CDR3 sequence reads: CAVDTDTQYF. CDR3 coding DNA: TGTGCGGTGGACACAGATACGCAGTATTTT.

CDR3 coding DNA: TGCGCCAGCAGCTTGGAGGGGGTAGGGACCACTGAAGCTTTCTTT. Translated, it gives CASSLEGVGTTEAFF. The J gene is TRBJ1-1, the V gene TRBV5-1; the D gene is possibly TRBD1 (6 bases). Germline V gene lookup returns CDR1 SGHRS and CDR2 YFSETQ. The CDR3 contains 15 residues. Trimming stripped 0 bases from V and 4 bases from J, with 13 bases between. Using reference TRBV5-1 and TRBJ1-1 for the parts outside the CDR3, the full variable domain is KAGVTQTPRYLIKTRGQQVTLSCSPISGHRSVSWYQQTPGQGLQFLFEYFSETQRNKGNFPGRFSGRQFSNSRSEMNVSTLELGDSALYLCASSLEGVGTTEAFFGQGTRLTVV.

In its sample, this clonotype was seen a few times. The CDR3 nucleotides are TGTGCCAGCAGCTTAACGGCGCGTAGGTGGGGACAGAGTTACAATGAGCAGTTCTTC. Protein: CASSLTARRWGQSYNEQFF. The V and J genes are TRBV7-3 and TRBJ2-1; the match to TRBD1 covers 7 bases. Germline-derived CDR1 and CDR2 are SGHTA and FQGTGA. CDR3 length equals 19 residues. V lost 0 bases, J lost 4 bases, and 15 bases stayed unmatched. Combining the CDR3 with reference TRBV7-3 and TRBJ2-1 gives the whole variable domain GAGVSQTPSNKVTEKGKYVELRCDPISGHTALYWYRQSLGQGPEFLIYFQGTGAADDSGLPNDRFFAVRPEGSVSTLKIQRTERGDSAVYLCASSLTARRWGQSYNEQFFGPGTRLTVL.

Details on this clonotype: At one end, the junction sequence differs from germline, possibly due to a read error. The CDR3 sequence: CASSLSKGGTEQFF. The CDR3 region has the DNA TGTGCCAGCAGCTTATCGAAAGGGGGGACTGAGCAGTTCTTC. The chain carries TRBV27 and TRBJ2-1; either TRBD1 or TRBD2 may supply D (6 bases each). This CDR3 contains 14 residues. Looked up from germline, CDR1 is MNHEY and CDR2 is SMNVEV (reference sequence).

The chain has TRBV12-3 or TRBV12-4 and TRBJ2-3; D might be TRBD2 (6 bases). V lost 6 bases and J lost 2, with 24 bases in between. There are 18 residues in the CDR3. The CDR3 sequence is CASSRGPVGLAITDTQYF. The CDR3 nucleotides read TGTGCCAGCAGCCGGGGACCGGTTGGGCTAGCGATCACAGATACGCAGTATTTT.

The chain links TRBV24-1 to TRBJ2-3; D ambiguous. V lost 1 base and J 1 base, leaving 11 bases between the germline ends. Germline CDR1 reads KGHDR; CDR2 reads SFDVKD. This CDR3 has 16 amino acids. The CDR3 DNA follows: TGTGCCACCAGTGATTTTTCCCCTGTCGGCACAGATACGCAGTATTTT. It translates to CATSDFSPVGTDTQYF.

V gene TRBV4-1 combines with J gene TRBJ2-1, with 8 nucleotides matching TRBD2. CDR1 and CDR2 from the germline V gene are MGHRA and YSYEKL. The CDR3 is 14 residues long. V shed 1 base, J shed 7 bases, and the junction held 3 bases outside the gene matches. The CDR3 nucleotides are TGCGCCAGCAGCCAAGGGGGACTAGTTAATGAGCAGTTCTTC. Translating gives CASSQGGLVNEQFF.

Many counts were recorded for this clonotype. The rearrangement uses TRBV29-1 and TRBJ2-6; D possibly matches TRBD1 or TRBD2 (6 bases each). Germline-derived CDR1 and CDR2 are SQVTM and ANQGSEA. The CDR3 is made up of 14 amino acids. The V and J ends lost 4 bases and 2 bases respectively, with 9 bases between them. The CDR3 loop is CSVVGGAGANVLTF. Written as DNA, the CDR3 is TGCAGCGTTGTCGGGGGCGCTGGGGCCAACGTCCTGACTTTC.